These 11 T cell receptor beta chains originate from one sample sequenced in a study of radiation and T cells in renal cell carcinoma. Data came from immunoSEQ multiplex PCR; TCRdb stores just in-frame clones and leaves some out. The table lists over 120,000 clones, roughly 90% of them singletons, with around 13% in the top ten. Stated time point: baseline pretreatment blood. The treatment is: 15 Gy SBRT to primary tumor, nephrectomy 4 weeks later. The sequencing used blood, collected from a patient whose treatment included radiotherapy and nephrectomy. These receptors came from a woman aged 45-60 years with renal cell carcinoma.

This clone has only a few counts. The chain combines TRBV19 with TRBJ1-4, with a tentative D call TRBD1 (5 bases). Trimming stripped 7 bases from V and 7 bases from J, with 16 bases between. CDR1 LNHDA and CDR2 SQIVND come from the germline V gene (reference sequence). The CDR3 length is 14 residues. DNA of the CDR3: TGTGCCAGTACCTCAGGGTTGAAGGGTGAAAAACTGTTTTTT. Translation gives CASTSGLKGEKLFF.

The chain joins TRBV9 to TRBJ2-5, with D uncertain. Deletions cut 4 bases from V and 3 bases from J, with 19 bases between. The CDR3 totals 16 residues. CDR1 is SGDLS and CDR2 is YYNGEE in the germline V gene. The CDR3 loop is CASSPMHGGRKETQYF. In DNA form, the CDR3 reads TGTGCCAGCAGCCCAATGCACGGTGGCAGGAAAGAGACCCAGTACTTC.

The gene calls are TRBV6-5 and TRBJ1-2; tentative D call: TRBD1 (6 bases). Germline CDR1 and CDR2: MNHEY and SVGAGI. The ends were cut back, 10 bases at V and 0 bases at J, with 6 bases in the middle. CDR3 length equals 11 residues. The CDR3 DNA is TGTGCCACAGGGGCTAACTATGGCTACACCTTC. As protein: CATGANYGYTF.

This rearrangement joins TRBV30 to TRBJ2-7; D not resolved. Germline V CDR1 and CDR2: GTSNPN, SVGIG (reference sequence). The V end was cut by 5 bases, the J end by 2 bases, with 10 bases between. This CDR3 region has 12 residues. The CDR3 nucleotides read TGTGCCTGGGCAGGCGATGCCTACGAGCAGTACTTC. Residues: CAWAGDAYEQYF.

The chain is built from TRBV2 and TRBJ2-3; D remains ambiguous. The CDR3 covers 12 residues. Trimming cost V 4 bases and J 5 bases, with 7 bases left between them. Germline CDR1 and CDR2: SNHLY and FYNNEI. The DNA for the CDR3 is TGTGCCAGCAGTGCGGAAGAAGATACGCAGTATTTT. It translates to CASSAEEDTQYF.

The CDR3 protein is CASSLTGDSYEQYF. As DNA, the CDR3 is TGTGCCAGTAGTCTGACAGGGGACTCCTACGAGCAGTACTTC. The V gene is TRBV19, the J gene TRBJ2-7, with 8 bases fitting TRBD1. The junction had 3 bases not matched to a gene; V was cut back by 5 bases and J by 0 bases. This CDR3 has 14 residues. Germline lookup yields CDR1 LNHDA and CDR2 SQIVND (reference sequence).

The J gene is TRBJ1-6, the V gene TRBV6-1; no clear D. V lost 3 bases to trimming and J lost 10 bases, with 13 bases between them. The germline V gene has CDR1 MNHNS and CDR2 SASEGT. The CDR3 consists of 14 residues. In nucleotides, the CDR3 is TGTGCCAGCAGTGAGATGGCCTTTGGCTCACCCCTCCACTTT. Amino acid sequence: CASSEMAFGSPLHF.

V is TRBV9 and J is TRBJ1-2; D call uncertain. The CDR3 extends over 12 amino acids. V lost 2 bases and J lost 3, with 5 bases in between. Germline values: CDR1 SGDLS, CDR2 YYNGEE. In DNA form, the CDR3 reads TGTGCCAGCAGCGTTAAAGACTATGGCTACACCTTC. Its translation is CASSVKDYGYTF. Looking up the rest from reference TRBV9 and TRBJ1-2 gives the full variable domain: DSGVTQTPKHLITATGQRVTLRCSPRSGDLSVYWYQQSLDQGLQFLIQYYNGEERAKGNILERFSAQQFPDLHSELNLSSLELGDSALYFCASSVKDYGYTFGSGTRLTVV.

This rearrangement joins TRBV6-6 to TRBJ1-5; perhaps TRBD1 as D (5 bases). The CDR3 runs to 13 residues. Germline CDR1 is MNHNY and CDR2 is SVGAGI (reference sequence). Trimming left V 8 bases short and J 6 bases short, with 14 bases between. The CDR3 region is CASGPRAGQPQHF. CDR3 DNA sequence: TGTGCCAGCGGACCCAGGGCCGGTCAGCCCCAGCATTTT.

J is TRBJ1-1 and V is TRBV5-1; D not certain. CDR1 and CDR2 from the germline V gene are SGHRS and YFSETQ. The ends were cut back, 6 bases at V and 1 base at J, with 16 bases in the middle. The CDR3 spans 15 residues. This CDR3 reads CASNLGWAENTEAFF. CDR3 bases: TGCGCCAGCAACCTGGGGTGGGCAGAGAACACTGAAGCTTTCTTT.

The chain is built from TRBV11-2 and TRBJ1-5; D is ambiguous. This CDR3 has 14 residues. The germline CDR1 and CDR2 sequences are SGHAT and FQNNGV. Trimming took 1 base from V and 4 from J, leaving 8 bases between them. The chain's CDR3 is CASSLGLGNQPQHF. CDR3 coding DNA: TGTGCCAGCAGCTTAGGGTTGGGAAATCAGCCCCAGCATTTT.